This T cell receptor (beta chain) stems from a study of human thymus T cells (TCRdb year 2020). Turning to the overall study: The study used under 10 infant thymus samples plus four related peripheral blood samples to characterize TCR alpha and beta repertoires. The cohort included over five male and a couple of female infants, with donor ages spanning 7 to 244 days.

TCRB and TCRAD loci were amplified from a standardized quantity of quality-controlled genomic DNA using the immunoSEQ multiplex PCR assay. Amplicons spanned the V(D)J region at a length sufficient to cover the CDR3 and identify V and J genes. The commercial immunoSEQ service was used to sequence amplicons on an Illumina platform. Regarding the original processing steps: Primer bias and sequencing errors were corrected using previously described methods, and TCRAD and TCRB definitions followed the IMGT database. Analysis of the repertoires was done with immunoSEQ Analyzer 3.0 and VDJTools and included basic statistics, V/J segment usage, diversity estimates, rarefaction and pairwise overlap. Diversity was estimated using the Chao1, ChaoE, Efron-Thisted, Shannon and inverse Simpson indices, and was also estimated on datasets down-sampled to the size of the smallest sample. Repertoire overlap was determined by strict matching of CDR3 nucleotide sequence, V gene and J gene, and Jaccard-based multidimensional scaling clustering was applied. The table was pulled from immuneACCESS by TCRdb, which kept in-frame rearrangements only. Such tables lose some clones; where checked, under half of the loss comes from unresolved V genes, and the rest has no known cause. For V, J and clone size, that table is used; D and trimming come from the DNA. The sample data list roughly 77,000 clones, and roughly 94% of these were observed just once. Clones ranked in the top ten supply around 0.034% of the sample.

In the case of this clone: Its antigen target is currently unknown. Base qualities are not recorded, but no much larger clone differs from it by a single base.

V is pruned by 2 bases and J by 2 bases, leaving 6 bases of the junction without a gene match. Its CDR3 holds 15 amino acids, cysteine through phenylalanine. The retained sequence is limited to the CDR3, 45 bases, with the frame set at the first base. The germline V gene supplies CDR1 MDHEN and CDR2 SYDVKM. Broad study findings and their caveats: On average, thymus samples yielded about 810,000 unique TCRB clonotypes, whereas blood samples yielded around 88,000. The related research found that thymic TCR repertoires overlapped highly between unrelated individuals. Biased V and J gene segment usage appeared to be present in both thymic and peripheral blood repertoires.

Thymus tissue was obtained as surgical resects removed during corrective cardiac surgery. In Finland, the donors were immunologically healthy infants who were having open corrective cardiac surgery for congenital heart defects. After being mechanically released from the tissue, thymocytes were kept at -70 degrees C in pellets of roughly 10-30 million cells. Genomic DNA was extracted from frozen cell pellets with a QIAsymphony instrument. This TCR was sampled from a girl under two years old with a congenital heart defect but otherwise immunologically healthy. Here the chain combines TRBV28 and TRBJ2-7, with TRBD2 identical over 7 junction bases. Sequencing input: thymus tissue. The CDR3 reads CASSLSGDDPYEQYF. The bases are TGTGCCAGCAGTTTAAGCGGGGATGATCCCTACGAGCAGTACTTC.